These 8 T cell receptor beta chains were all obtained from the same sample, sequenced in a study of technical replicates of blood from several donors. Clones were sequenced by immunoSEQ multiplex PCR, and TCRdb holds only the in-frame ones, with some missing. Of roughly 67,000 clones detected, about 98% appear once; the ten largest clones hold over 0.15%. The sample was T cells isolated from PBMCs. These receptors came from a human donor in good health.

This chain joins TRBV9 and TRBJ2-2; a possible D gene is TRBD2 (6 bases). The V gene lost 4 bases and the J gene lost 5 bases, with 21 bases spanning the gap. There are 17 residues in the CDR3. Germline CDR1 SGDLS, CDR2 YYNGEE. In DNA, the CDR3 is TGTGCCAGCAGCTATCCAACTAGCCGAGGTCGGACCGGGGAGCTGTTTTTT. This gives the protein CASSYPTSRGRTGELFF.

The chain couples TRBV27 to TRBJ1-1, with TRBD1 as a possible D gene (6 bases). V shed 7 bases and J shed 7 bases, with 19 bases lying between them. The length of the CDR3 is 14 residues. From germline, CDR1 is MNHEY and CDR2 SMNVEV (reference sequence). CDR3 sequence reads: CASKPTGYRLEAFF. CDR3 nucleotides: TGTGCCAGCAAACCAACAGGGTATCGACTTGAAGCTTTCTTT.

This clone appeared a single time. The chain carries TRBV5-1 and TRBJ1-4; tentatively, D is TRBD1 (6 bases). V lost 2 bases and J 5 bases, leaving 13 bases between the germline ends. The CDR3 is 15 residues long. CDR1 is SGHRS, CDR2 YFSETQ, per germline. The CDR3 region is CASSFRQGKNEKLFF. The CDR3 DNA reads TGCGCCAGCAGCTTCAGGCAGGGGAAGAATGAAAAACTGTTTTTT.

The V call is TRBV27, the J call TRBJ2-5; D is unresolved. Between the trimmed V and J ends, which lost 5 bases and 3 bases, there was a span of 13 bases. The V gene's germline CDR1 is MNHEY and CDR2 SMNVEV (reference sequence). CDR3 size: 14 residues. The CDR3 coding sequence is TGTGCCAGCAGTCCAATCCCCCCAGAAGAGACCCAGTACTTC. Translation: CASSPIPPEETQYF.

The chain links TRBV7-9 to TRBJ2-3; 7 positions match TRBD1. CDR3 length equals 13 residues. Germline loops: CDR1 SEHNR, CDR2 FQNEAQ (reference sequence). Trimming took 8 bases from V and 1 from J; bases not matched to a gene: 3. The CDR3, as DNA: TGTGCCAGCGACAGGGCGGGCACAGATACGCAGTATTTT. It specifies CASDRAGTDTQYF.

This chain joins TRBV6-1 and TRBJ2-7; TRBD1 aligns across 7 bases. Germline V lookup: CDR1 MNHNS, CDR2 SASEGT. With V trimmed by 6 bases and J by 0 bases, 2 bases remained unmatched. There are 13 residues in the CDR3. CDR3 sequence (DNA): TGTGCCAGCAGCCGACAGGGCTCCTACGAGCAGTACTTC. Translating gives CASSRQGSYEQYF.

The CDR3 DNA follows: TGTGCCAGCGGGGGGGCGGTCCACGAGCAGTACTTC. The encoded protein is CASGGAVHEQYF. The J gene is TRBJ2-7, the V gene TRBV6-1, with D possibly TRBD2 on 7 matching bases. The germline V gene has CDR1 MNHNS and CDR2 SASEGT. Trimming cost V 8 bases and J 5 bases, with 13 bases left between them. This CDR3 is 12 amino acids long.

The chain combines TRBV20-1 with TRBJ2-7; D not certain. The germline V and J ends were trimmed by 7 bases and 3 bases, with 10 bases remaining between them. This CDR3 contains 11 residues. Germline CDR1 is DFQATT and CDR2 is SNEGSKA (reference sequence). The CDR3, as DNA: TGCAGTGTTACTACCTACTACGAGCAGTACTTC. Encoded protein: CSVTTYYEQYF.